The 5 T cell receptor beta chains in this list originate from one sample, sequenced in a study of blood T cell repertoires in COVID-19. The method was immunoSEQ multiplex PCR; TCRdb's version includes in-frame clones alone and lacks a portion of them. The data hold about 110,000 clones, with about two thirds observed a single time. The sample taken for sequencing was peripheral blood. The receptors were sampled from a woman in her thirties or forties with acute or convalescent COVID-19.

This chain uses TRBV19 with TRBJ2-2; 7 positions match TRBD2. Germline V lookup: CDR1 LNHDA, CDR2 SQIVND (reference sequence). The CDR3 covers 16 residues. V lost 7 bases and J lost 5; bases outside the gene matches: 13. The CDR3 DNA sequence: TGTGCCAGTACCTCCCCGGAACGGGGGGAAACCGGGGAGCTGTTTTTT. Its translation: CASTSPERGETGELFF.

This clone has a handful of counts. This chain connects TRBV7-2 to TRBJ2-5, with D perhaps matching TRBD2 (6 bases). CDR1 and CDR2 from the germline V gene are SGHTA and FQGNSA. Trimming stripped 1 base from V and 5 bases from J, with 14 bases between. There are 15 residues in the CDR3. CDR3 protein: CASSLVRGRGETQYF. In DNA, the CDR3 is TGTGCCAGCAGCTTAGTTCGGGGGAGAGGGGAGACCCAGTACTTC. The whole variable domain, remainder taken from reference TRBV7-2 and TRBJ2-5, is GAGVSQSPSNKVTEKGKDVELRCDPISGHTALYWYRQSLGQGLEFLIYFQGNSAPDKSGLPSDRFSAERTGGSVSTLTIQRTQQEDSAVYLCASSLVRGRGETQYFGPGTRLLVL.

The chain couples TRBV6-1 to TRBJ2-1, with D possibly being TRBD1 (5 bases). This CDR3 spans 15 amino acids. Per the germline V gene, CDR1 is MNHNS and CDR2 is SASEGT. Trimming left V 2 bases short and J 3 bases short, with 11 bases between. The CDR3 bases are TGTGCCAGCAGTGAAAATGGCAGGGACTACAATGAGCAGTTCTTC. It yields the protein CASSENGRDYNEQFF.

The chain recombines TRBV24-1 with TRBJ1-2, with 8 bases identical to TRBD1. In germline, CDR1 is KGHDR, CDR2 SFDVKD. This CDR3 comprises 13 residues. V lost 3 bases, J lost 8 bases, and 4 bases stayed unmatched. Written as DNA, the CDR3 is TGTGCCACCAGTGATCAGGGGGCGCGGGGCTACACCTTC. It translates to CATSDQGARGYTF.

In this sample, this clone turned up a few times. V gene TRBV5-4 combines with J gene TRBJ1-1; no firm D call. The CDR3 contains 15 residues. Germline V gene lookup returns CDR1 SGHNT and CDR2 YYREEE (reference sequence). With 0 bases removed from V and 0 bases from J, the gap between germline ends came to 9 bases. This CDR3 reads CASSLGAGMNTEAFF. The CDR3, as DNA: TGTGCCAGCAGCTTGGGAGCGGGGATGAACACTGAAGCTTTCTTT.